Below, 25 T cell receptor beta chains from the same sample are listed, as sequenced in a study of metastatic and nonmetastatic thyroid tumors. No treatment had been given to any patient before thyroid surgery. TCRdb re-called the PCR reads via MiXCR. Of 16,000 or so clones listed, under 30% are singletons. The sequencing sample was made of adjacent normal tissue. The origin of the receptors is a female donor with papillary thyroid cancer or a benign thyroid nodule (not recorded which). Some clones in this sample may be carry-over from other donors' samples.

The V gene is TRBV28, the J gene TRBJ1-2; 9 positions agree with TRBD1. Germline loops: CDR1 MDHEN, CDR2 SYDVKM. This CDR3 has 13 residues. J was trimmed by 6 bases and V by 5 bases; bases with no gene match: 4. CDR3 region: CASSTGGGNGYTF. The CDR3 DNA reads TGTGCCAGCAGTACAGGGGGCGGAAATGGCTACACCTTC.

The gene calls are TRBV20-1 and TRBJ2-7, with D possibly TRBD2 on 6 matching bases. Per the germline V gene, CDR1 is DFQATT and CDR2 is SNEGSKA (reference sequence). This CDR3 is built from 13 residues. The CDR3 sequence: CSVLAPTSYEQYV. DNA for the CDR3: TGCAGCGTCCTAGCGCCTACCTCCTACGAGCAGTACGTC.

This rearrangement joins TRBV9 to TRBJ1-2; D possibly corresponds to TRBD1 (6 bases). V lost 0 bases to trimming and J lost 6 bases, with 12 bases between them. Germline values: CDR1 SGDLS, CDR2 YYNGEE. The CDR3 contains 14 residues. CDR3 region: CASSVADRPDGYTF. The CDR3 region has the DNA TGTGCCAGCAGCGTAGCTGACAGGCCCGATGGCTACACCTTC.

This clone was counted a few times. V is TRBV28 and J is TRBJ2-7; 8 bases align to TRBD2. The CDR3 is 15 amino acids. CDR1 and CDR2 from the germline V gene are MDHEN and SYDVKM. V was clipped by 5 bases and J by 1 base; unmatched bases: 7. CDR3 residues: CASSKSGSGSYEQYF. The CDR3 DNA is TGTGCCAGCAGTAAGAGCGGGAGTGGATCCTACGAGCAGTACTTC.

This clone was seen only a few times. The chain employs TRBV20-1 and TRBJ2-5; a possible D gene is TRBD2 (5 bases). Trimming left V 0 bases short and J 5 bases short, with 16 bases between. This CDR3 has 15 amino acids. In germline, CDR1 is DFQATT, CDR2 SNEGSKA (reference sequence). The CDR3: CSARDPSGVRETQYF. The CDR3 coding sequence is TGCAGTGCTAGAGATCCCAGCGGTGTGAGGGAGACCCAGTACTTC.

This clone was observed many times. This chain connects TRBV27 to TRBJ2-5; 8 bases line up with TRBD1. Germline lookup yields CDR1 MNHEY and CDR2 SMNVEV (reference sequence). After removal of 5 bases from V and 5 bases from J, the junction contained 16 bases not matched to a gene. CDR3 length: 17 residues. The CDR3 sequence: CASSQGARGQGWETQYF. The CDR3 DNA reads TGTGCCAGCAGTCAGGGGGCGCGGGGACAAGGTTGGGAGACCCAGTACTTC.

This clone turned up a few times. The chain has TRBV6-1 and TRBJ1-1, with 7 bases that match TRBD1. Unmatched junction bases numbered 7, after V lost 6 bases and J lost 6 bases. CDR1 is MNHNS, CDR2 SASEGT, per germline. CDR3 length: 13 amino acids. CDR3 sequence (DNA): TGTGCCAGCAGAGGGACAGTGGGCTCTGAAGCTTTCTTT. As protein: CASRGTVGSEAFF.

For this clone: The conserved phenylalanine or tryptophan normally closing the CDR3 is absent here, so this likely arose from a read error. The limits of the CDR3 on the DNA are not certain, so only TCRdb's listed CDR3 is given. The genes are TRBV20-1 and TRBJ1-3. Germline CDR1 DFQATT, CDR2 SNEGSKA (reference sequence). The CDR3 comprises 14 residues, both ends counted. The CDR3 protein is CTARDKETGYTRYV.

The V and J genes are TRBV6-1 and TRBJ2-7; 7 bases match TRBD1. CDR1 MNHNS and CDR2 SASEGT come from the germline V gene. The CDR3 is made up of 15 amino acids. Losses at the gene ends were 6 bases for V and 1 base for J; bases not matched to a gene: 9. CDR3 nucleotides: TGTGCCAGCAGCCAAGGGACAGAGTCGTCCTACGAGCAGTACTTC. Translating it yields CASSQGTESSYEQYF.

This clone came up once. With a much larger clone just one base away, this may be a read error. The CDR3 DNA is TGTGCCAGCAGCTTAAATGTCACGGATACGCAGTATTTT. Translation gives CASSLNVTDTQYF. The chain combines TRBV7-3 with TRBJ2-3, with no clear D. Between the trimmed V and J ends, which lost 1 base and 6 bases, there was a span of 8 bases. The CDR3 spans 13 residues. Germline-derived CDR1 and CDR2 are SGHTA and FQGTGA.

In this sample, this clone is large (0.1 to 1%). This chain uses TRBV6-1 with TRBJ2-7, with 8 bases identical to TRBD2. Per germline, CDR1 MNHNS and CDR2 SASEGT. This CDR3 is 15 amino acids long. Trimming took 5 bases from V and 4 from J; bases not matched to a gene: 10. Written as DNA, the CDR3 is TGTGCCAGCAGTCCTCAAACCAGCGGGAGTTACGAGCAGTACTTC. Encoded protein: CASSPQTSGSYEQYF.

There are a few counts of this clone. The chain is built from TRBV7-3 and TRBJ2-3; D gene unclear. Germline V CDR1 and CDR2: SGHTA, FQGTGA. V gave up 2 bases and J gave up 1 base, with 4 bases separating them. The CDR3 runs 13 residues. The CDR3 loop is CASSLSRTDTQYF. The DNA for the CDR3 is TGTGCCAGCAGCTTATCTCGCACAGATACGCAGTATTTT.

Comments on this clone: An end of the junction differs from the germline gene, which may be a read error. J is TRBJ2-1 and V is TRBV6-1; 7 bases match TRBD2. CDR1 is MNHNS, CDR2 SASEGT, per germline. The length of the CDR3 is 12 residues. CDR3 in amino acids: CASSGRYTEQFF. The CDR3 DNA is TGTGCCAGCAGCGGGAGGTACACTGAGCAGTTCTTC.

In the case of this clone: Germline is not matched at one junction end, which may reflect a read error. Other DNA sequences of this sample code for an identical CDR3. The chain employs TRBV2 and TRBJ2-3, with 11 bases matching TRBD2. Germline values: CDR1 SNHLY, CDR2 FYNNEI. The CDR3 consists of 15 residues. This chain's CDR3 is CASSSGRGLADTQYF. In DNA form, the CDR3 reads TGCGCCAGCAGTAGCGGGAGGGGGTTGGCAGATACGCAGTATTTT.

This clone was counted a few times. This sequence joins TRBV5-1 and TRBJ2-3; 7 positions match TRBD2. After removal of 2 bases from V and 6 bases from J, the junction contained 6 bases not matched to a gene. The CDR3 spans 14 residues. The V gene's germline CDR1 is SGHRS and CDR2 YFSETQ. The CDR3 region is CASSFGGGEDTQYF. The CDR3 nucleotides are TGCGCCAGCAGCTTCGGGGGAGGGGAGGATACGCAGTATTTT.

The V call is TRBV5-1, the J call TRBJ1-2, with D possibly matching TRBD1 (5 bases). The ends were cut back, 6 bases at V and 4 bases at J, with 16 bases in the middle. This CDR3 has 14 residues. Germline CDR1 is SGHRS and CDR2 is YFSETQ. CDR3 region: CASIFGRGSYGYTF. The CDR3 region has the DNA TGCGCCAGCATCTTCGGACGGGGGAGCTATGGCTACACCTTC. The whole variable domain, filled in from reference TRBV5-1 and TRBJ1-2, reads KAGVTQTPRYLIKTRGQQVTLSCSPISGHRSVSWYQQTPGQGLQFLFEYFSETQRNKGNFPGRFSGRQFSNSRSEMNVSTLELGDSALYLCASIFGRGSYGYTFGSGTRLTVV.

This chain's CDR3 is CATSMRRTSGSETDTQYF. As DNA, the CDR3 is TGTGCCACCAGCATGAGGAGGACTAGCGGGAGTGAGACAGATACGCAGTATTTT. The chain uses TRBV15 and TRBJ2-3; TRBD2 aligns across 13 bases. V gave up 4 bases and J gave up 3 bases; unmatched junction bases: 10. The CDR3 runs to 18 residues. Per germline, CDR1 LNHNV and CDR2 YYDKDF (reference sequence).

The chain is built from TRBV2 and TRBJ2-7; 8 bases map to TRBD1. CDR1 is SNHLY and CDR2 is FYNNEI in the germline V gene. V shed 4 bases and J 4 bases; nucleotides not matched to a gene: 9. The CDR3 is 15 amino acids. The CDR3 is CASSGLGQDVYEQYF. The CDR3 DNA follows: TGTGCCAGCAGTGGGCTGGGACAGGACGTTTACGAGCAGTACTTC.

The chain combines TRBV12-3 or TRBV12-4 with TRBJ1-5; 9 bases line up with TRBD1. The ends lost 6 bases at V and 8 bases at J; junction bases unmatched: 8. The CDR3 loop spans 14 amino acids. CDR3 in DNA: TGTGCCAGCAGCTCTACAGGGGGCATCAAGCCCCAGCATTTT. Encoded protein: CASSSTGGIKPQHF.

This chain connects TRBV12-5 to TRBJ2-1, with TRBD1 matching over 7 bases. The CDR3 covers 13 residues. V gave up 6 bases and J gave up 8 bases; unmatched junction bases: 7. CDR1 LGHNT and CDR2 FRNRAP come from the germline V gene. The CDR3 DNA reads as TGTGCTAGTGGAATAGGACAGGCGGATGAGCAGTTCTTC. Encoded protein: CASGIGQADEQFF.

There are many counts of this clone. The V and J genes are TRBV19 and TRBJ1-1; 8 bases agree with TRBD1. Germline trimming cut 4 bases from V and 2 bases from J; bases unmatched to any gene: 3. The CDR3 sequence is 14 residues long. Germline CDR1 is LNHDA and CDR2 is SQIVND (reference sequence). The CDR3: CASSNQGANTEAFF. The CDR3 DNA reads TGTGCCAGTAGTAACCAGGGGGCAAACACTGAAGCTTTCTTT.

This clone came up a few times. V is TRBV6-6 and J is TRBJ1-6, with a weak D call TRBD1 (5 bases). This CDR3 spans 15 amino acids. Trimming shortened V by 2 bases and J by 10 bases, and 15 bases separated the two germline ends. CDR1 MNHNY and CDR2 SVGAGI come from the germline V gene (reference sequence). Here the CDR3 reads CASSYKPGLISPLHF. For the CDR3, the DNA is TGTGCCAGCAGTTACAAACCGGGACTGATATCACCCCTCCACTTT.

This clone came up a few times. The chain employs TRBV20-1 and TRBJ1-4, with TRBD1 identical over 9 bases. This CDR3 is built from 15 residues. Looked up from germline, CDR1 is DFQATT and CDR2 is SNEGSKA (reference sequence). V shed 3 bases, J shed 8 bases, and the junction held 10 bases outside the gene matches. CDR3 in DNA: TGCAGTGCTAGGGAAGCCGGGACAGGGAGCGAAAAACTGTTTTTT. It is translated as CSAREAGTGSEKLFF.

The chain is built from TRBV9 and TRBJ2-1; D unresolved. Germline-derived CDR1 and CDR2 are SGDLS and YYNGEE. V was shortened by 2 bases and J by 5 bases, with 20 bases between the two germline ends. CDR3 size: 17 residues. The CDR3 DNA reads as TGTGCCAGCAGCGTGTCGGCGCCCCCCTTCCGGGACAATGAGCAGTTCTTC. Translation: CASSVSAPPFRDNEQFF.

The chain combines TRBV6-4 with TRBJ2-3, with D perhaps matching TRBD1 or TRBD2 (5 bases each). The CDR3 extends over 15 amino acids. Germline assignment: CDR1 MRHNA and CDR2 SNTAGT. Trimming pared 5 bases from V and 5 bases from J, leaving 17 bases between. The CDR3: CASSSSPGPGDTQYF. In DNA, the CDR3 is TGTGCCAGCAGTAGCAGTCCGGGACCTGGAGATACGCAGTATTTT.